These 8 T cell receptor beta chains originate from one sample sequenced in a study of identifying expanded T cells in peripheral blood. The data were produced by immunoSEQ multiplex PCR, yet TCRdb's version contains in-frame clones alone and is incomplete. The sample carries about 110,000 clones, approximately 90% recorded once. Sequenced: blood. These TCRs come from a person between 18 and 75 years old in good health.

CDR3 region: CASSPLQGTEAFF. CDR3 DNA: TGTGCCAGCTCACCTTTACAGGGCACTGAAGCTTTCTTT. The chain joins TRBV18 to TRBJ1-1; D might be TRBD1 (6 bases). The CDR3 is made up of 13 amino acids. Trimming shortened V by 3 bases and J by 4 bases, and 9 bases separated the two germline ends. Per germline, CDR1 KGHSH and CDR2 LQKENI. Based on the CDR3 plus reference TRBV18 and TRBJ1-1, the full variable domain is NAGVMQNPRHLVRRRGQEARLRCSPMKGHSHVYWYRQLPEEGLKFMVYLQKENIIDESGMPKERFSAEFPKEGPSILRIQQVVRGDSAAYFCASSPLQGTEAFFGQGTRLTVV.

The chain has TRBV7-9 and TRBJ1-2; D call uncertain. The CDR3 runs to 16 residues. Trimming stripped 1 base from V and 0 bases from J, with 12 bases between. The germline gives CDR1 SEHNR, CDR2 FQNEAQ (reference sequence). The CDR3 region is CASSLVGSLANYGYTF. The CDR3 DNA follows: TGTGCCAGCAGCTTAGTGGGATCGTTAGCTAACTATGGCTACACCTTC.

The rearrangement joins TRBV6-6 to TRBJ2-7; 9 nucleotides match TRBD1. CDR1 MNHNY and CDR2 SVGAGI come from the germline V gene (reference sequence). The CDR3 runs to 14 residues. The V gene end was trimmed by 5 bases and the J gene end by 4 bases; junction bases not matched to a gene: 6. DNA for the CDR3: TGTGCCAGCAGTCACCGGGGACAGGGTTACGAGCAGTACTTC. Amino acids: CASSHRGQGYEQYF.

The chain joins TRBV2 to TRBJ2-7; D is unclear. Deletions cut 6 bases from V and 3 bases from J, with 9 bases between. CDR1 SNHLY and CDR2 FYNNEI come from the germline V gene. This CDR3 has 12 amino acids. DNA of the CDR3: TGTGCCAGCAGGTCCAGCAACTACGAGCAGTACTTC. This gives the protein CASRSSNYEQYF.

V is TRBV29-1 and J is TRBJ2-5, with D perhaps matching TRBD1 (5 bases). V lost 1 base to trimming and J lost 5 bases, with 14 bases between them. Looked up from germline, CDR1 is SQVTM and CDR2 is ANQGSEA. The CDR3 length is 14 residues. The CDR3 loop reads CSVEVGQGGETQYF. CDR3 coding DNA: TGCAGCGTTGAAGTCGGGCAGGGTGGGGAGACCCAGTACTTC. The entire variable domain, with the rest obtained from reference TRBV29-1 and TRBJ2-5, is as follows: SAVISQKPSRDICQRGTSLTIQCQVDSQVTMMFWYRQQPGQSLTLIATANQGSEATYESGFVIDKFPISRPNLTFSTLTVSNMSPEDSSIYLCSVEVGQGGETQYFGPGTRLLVL.

The CDR3 here is CASSVDPGSSSYNSPLHF. CDR3 DNA: TGTGCCAGCAGCGTAGACCCAGGGTCTAGCTCCTATAATTCACCCCTCCACTTT. V usage is TRBV9 and J usage is TRBJ1-6; D is possibly TRBD1 (5 bases). The V end was cut by 0 bases, the J end by 0 bases, with 13 bases between. The CDR3 runs to 18 residues. CDR1 is SGDLS, CDR2 YYNGEE, per germline.

The chain couples TRBV4-1 to TRBJ2-4; 8 bases are a match to TRBD2. The germline gives CDR1 MGHRA, CDR2 YSYEKL. The CDR3 runs to 16 residues. V lost 1 base and J lost 2; bases outside the gene matches: 4. CDR3 region: CASSQGLASPKNIQYF. DNA of the CDR3: TGCGCCAGCAGCCAAGGACTAGCGTCGCCCAAAAACATTCAGTACTTC.

This sequence joins TRBV19 and TRBJ2-1; D gene uncertain. The CDR3 totals 14 residues. The germline V and J ends were trimmed by 7 bases and 5 bases, with 15 bases remaining between them. Germline assignment: CDR1 LNHDA and CDR2 SQIVND (reference sequence). DNA for the CDR3: TGTGCCAGTACCACCGGGTCTCCTAACAATGAGCAGTTCTTC. It yields the protein CASTTGSPNNEQFF.